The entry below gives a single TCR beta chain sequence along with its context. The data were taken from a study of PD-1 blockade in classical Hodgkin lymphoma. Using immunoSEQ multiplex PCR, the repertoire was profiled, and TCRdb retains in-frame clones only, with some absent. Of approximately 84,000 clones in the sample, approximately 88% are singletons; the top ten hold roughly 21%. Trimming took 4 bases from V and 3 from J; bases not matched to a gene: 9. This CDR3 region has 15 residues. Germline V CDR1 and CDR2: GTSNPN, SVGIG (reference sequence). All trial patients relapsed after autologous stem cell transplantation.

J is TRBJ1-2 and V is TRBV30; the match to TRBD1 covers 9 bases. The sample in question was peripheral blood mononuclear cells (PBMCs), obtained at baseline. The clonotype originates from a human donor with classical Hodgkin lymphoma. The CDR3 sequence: CAWTPGTGLYYGYTF. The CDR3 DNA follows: TGTGCCTGGACCCCCGGGACAGGGCTGTACTATGGCTACACCTTC.